A selection of T cell receptor beta chains follows, all from one sample in a study of cytotoxic CD8 clonotypes in ibrutinib-treated CLL. Generated by immunoSEQ multiplex PCR, the TCRdb table keeps only in-frame clones and is missing some. The sample holds approximately 200,000 clones; approximately 68% are singletons and the top ten take about an eighth. Specimen: PBMCs, collected after 24 months of ibrutinib treatment. The receptor source for this set is a human donor with chronic lymphocytic leukemia. Each CDR3 is given with its conserved first and last residue. The D gene is left open where the match is weak. Clone size appears in some rows only: once, few, many, or a class for an expanded clone.

v_gene: TRBV30
d_gene: TRBD2
j_gene: TRBJ2-1
abundance: .
CDR3nt: TGTGCCTGGAGACTAGCGGGAAGGAATGAGCAGTTCTTC
CDR3aa: CAWRLAGRNEQFF

v_gene: TRBV5-1
d_gene: .
j_gene: TRBJ2-4
abundance: .
CDR3nt: TGCGCCAGCACCCTGCCGGGGGGCGAAAACATTCAGTACTTC
CDR3aa: CASTLPGGENIQYF

v_gene: TRBV4-1
d_gene: TRBD1
j_gene: TRBJ1-1
abundance: .
CDR3nt: TGCGCCAGCAGCCTCGGGACAGTGCCTCTGAACACTGAAGCTTTCTTT
CDR3aa: CASSLGTVPLNTEAFF

v_gene: TRBV10-3
d_gene: .
j_gene: TRBJ2-7
abundance: few
CDR3nt: TGTGCCATCAGTGGTACGGGTTCGAGCTCCTACGAGCAGTACTTC
CDR3aa: CAISGTGSSSYEQYF

v_gene: TRBV5-6
d_gene: TRBD1
j_gene: TRBJ2-1
abundance: .
CDR3nt: TGTGCCAGCAGCTTACAGGGGGGCTACAATGAGCAGTTCTTC
CDR3aa: CASSLQGGYNEQFF

v_gene: TRBV28
d_gene: .
j_gene: TRBJ2-7
abundance: .
CDR3nt: TGTGCCAGCAGTACGACAGTGGTTTACGAGCAGTACTTC
CDR3aa: CASSTTVVYEQYF

v_gene: TRBV4-2
d_gene: TRBD1
j_gene: TRBJ2-7
abundance: .
CDR3nt: TGTGCCAGCAGCGGACAGGGCGTGAGCGTGAATAGCTACGAGCAGTACTTC
CDR3aa: CASSGQGVSVNSYEQYF

v_gene: TRBV7-2
d_gene: TRBD1
j_gene: TRBJ2-7
abundance: .
CDR3nt: TGTGCCAGCACCACCCGACAGGGGGGAGTGCAGTACTTC
CDR3aa: CASTTRQGGVQYF

v_gene: TRBV4-3
d_gene: TRBD1
j_gene: TRBJ1-2
abundance: .
CDR3nt: TGCGCCAGCAGCCCGGTGGACAGGGCTAACTATGGCTACACCTTC
CDR3aa: CASSPVDRANYGYTF

v_gene: TRBV27
d_gene: TRBD1
j_gene: TRBJ1-2
abundance: .
CDR3nt: TGTGCCAGCACCCTCAACCGACCGGGACAGGGAGATGGCTACACCTTC
CDR3aa: CASTLNRPGQGDGYTF

v_gene: TRBV4-3
d_gene: .
j_gene: TRBJ2-5
abundance: .
CDR3nt: TGCGCCAGCAGCCAAGATTTCTTCGGAGGCCAAGAGACCCAGTACTTC
CDR3aa: CASSQDFFGGQETQYF

v_gene: TRBV29-1
d_gene: .
j_gene: TRBJ1-2
abundance: .
CDR3nt: TGCAGCGTCAACGTACAGAAACTCAACTATGGCTACACCTTC
CDR3aa: CSVNVQKLNYGYTF

v_gene: TRBV27
d_gene: TRBD1
j_gene: TRBJ2-7
abundance: .
CDR3nt: TGTGCCAGCAACCATGGCGGGACAGGAGACTACGAGCAGTACTTC
CDR3aa: CASNHGGTGDYEQYF

v_gene: TRBV15
d_gene: .
j_gene: TRBJ1-2
abundance: .
CDR3nt: TGTGCCACCAGCAGAGAGACAGGCTATGGCTACACCTTC
CDR3aa: CATSRETGYGYTF

v_gene: TRBV2
d_gene: .
j_gene: TRBJ2-2
abundance: .
CDR3nt: TGTGCCAGCGCTGGTTGGAGCACCGGGGAGCTGTTTTTT
CDR3aa: CASAGWSTGELFF

v_gene: TRBV4-3
d_gene: TRBD2
j_gene: TRBJ2-1
abundance: .
CDR3nt: TGCGCCAGCAGCCAAGGAACTAGCGGGTACAATGAGCAGTTCTTC
CDR3aa: CASSQGTSGYNEQFF

v_gene: TRBV10-3
d_gene: TRBD1
j_gene: TRBJ2-1
abundance: few
CDR3nt: TGTGCCATCGGGACAGGGTTAAATGAGCAGTTCTTC
CDR3aa: CAIGTGLNEQFF

v_gene: TRBV5-1
d_gene: TRBD1
j_gene: TRBJ2-5
abundance: once
CDR3nt: TGCGCCAGCAGCTACACAGGGGGCGTCGAGACCCAGTACTTC
CDR3aa: CASSYTGGVETQYF

v_gene: TRBV7-8
d_gene: TRBD2
j_gene: TRBJ2-3
abundance: .
CDR3nt: TGTGCCAGCAGCTTAAAAGGGACTAGCGGGAGTATAGATACGCAGTATTTT
CDR3aa: CASSLKGTSGSIDTQYF

v_gene: TRBV7-2
d_gene: TRBD2
j_gene: TRBJ2-7
abundance: .
CDR3nt: TGTGCCAGCAGCTTAGAGCGGGAAAACCCCACCTACGAGCAGTACTTC
CDR3aa: CASSLERENPTYEQYF

v_gene: TRBV5-4
d_gene: .
j_gene: TRBJ2-7
abundance: .
CDR3nt: TGTGCCAGCAGCTTGGTTGGGGACGCCCAGTACTTC
CDR3aa: CASSLVGDAQYF

v_gene: TRBV2
d_gene: TRBD1
j_gene: TRBJ2-2
abundance: .
CDR3nt: TGTGCCAGCTCTGGGGGAGCAGGGGGCACCGGGGAGCTGTTTTTT
CDR3aa: CASSGGAGGTGELFF

v_gene: TRBV2
d_gene: .
j_gene: TRBJ2-1
abundance: .
CDR3nt: TGTGCCAGCAGTGAAGCGGGGTGGGGTAGACGGGAGCAGTTCTTC
CDR3aa: CASSEAGWGRREQFF

v_gene: TRBV19
d_gene: .
j_gene: TRBJ2-7
abundance: .
CDR3nt: TGTGCCAGTTCCCGTAGCGGCGAGTGGGACGAGCAGTACTTC
CDR3aa: CASSRSGEWDEQYF

v_gene: TRBV9
d_gene: TRBD2
j_gene: TRBJ2-1
abundance: .
CDR3nt: TGTGCCAGCAGCGGCGGGAGAGAGCAGTTCTTC
CDR3aa: CASSGGREQFF

v_gene: TRBV7-9
d_gene: .
j_gene: TRBJ2-6
abundance: .
CDR3nt: TGTGCCAGCAGCCCTCGGCCGCCCGGGGCCAACGTCCTGACTTTC
CDR3aa: CASSPRPPGANVLTF

v_gene: TRBV2
d_gene: TRBD2
j_gene: TRBJ2-1
abundance: .
CDR3nt: TGTGCCAGCAGCGAAAGTACCGGGACTAGCGGGAGGGAGAGCTCCTACAATGAGCAGTTCTTC
CDR3aa: CASSESTGTSGRESSYNEQFF

v_gene: TRBV27
d_gene: .
j_gene: TRBJ2-1
abundance: few
CDR3nt: TGTGCCAGCAGTTTATCCCCAGTCCGGGCCGACGGCCATGAGCAGTTCTTC
CDR3aa: CASSLSPVRADGHEQFF

v_gene: TRBV11-2
d_gene: .
j_gene: TRBJ1-2
abundance: .
CDR3nt: TGTGCCAGCAGCTTAGTTGCGGCAGTTAACTATGGCTACACCTTC
CDR3aa: CASSLVAAVNYGYTF

v_gene: TRBV27
d_gene: TRBD1
j_gene: TRBJ2-7
abundance: .
CDR3nt: TGTGCCAGCAGACAGGGGGTCGAGCAGTACTTC
CDR3aa: CASRQGVEQYF

v_gene: TRBV18
d_gene: .
j_gene: TRBJ2-4
abundance: few
CDR3nt: TGTGCCAGCTCACCGAGAGGAAGCCGGGCTATTAGAAACATTCAGTACTTC
CDR3aa: CASSPRGSRAIRNIQYF

v_gene: TRBV6-5
d_gene: .
j_gene: TRBJ1-2
abundance: .
CDR3nt: TGTGCCAGCAGAAAGGGCGGGATCTATGGCTACACCTTC
CDR3aa: CASRKGGIYGYTF

v_gene: TRBV30
d_gene: .
j_gene: TRBJ2-1
abundance: .
CDR3nt: TGTGCCTGGAGTGTAATCGGGGGAATAGGTGAGCAGTTCTTC
CDR3aa: CAWSVIGGIGEQFF

v_gene: TRBV27
d_gene: TRBD1
j_gene: TRBJ2-2
abundance: once
CDR3nt: TGTGCCAGCAGTTTCTCGGGACAGGGCTTTCGAGGCACCGGGGAGCTGTTTTTT
CDR3aa: CASSFSGQGFRGTGELFF

v_gene: TRBV5-4
d_gene: .
j_gene: TRBJ1-1
abundance: .
CDR3nt: TGTGCCAGCAGCCAGGGCCGAGGGAATCTGAACACTGAAGCTTTCTTT
CDR3aa: CASSQGRGNLNTEAFF